This TCR beta chain emerged from a study of cytomegalovirus exposure and HLA in healthy donors. The CDR3 extends over 14 amino acids. The germline V gene encodes CDR1 MNHEY and CDR2 SMNVEV (reference sequence). Trimming shortened V by 2 bases and J by 4 bases, and 12 bases separated the two germline ends. Primers for the PCR totalled 60 Vbeta and 13 Jbeta. Profiled with immunoSEQ multiplex PCR; TCRdb holds only in-frame clones, not every one. In the table there are approximately 85,000 clones, roughly 60% of which are singletons. The gene calls are TRBV27 and TRBJ2-7; D perhaps matches TRBD2 (6 bases). The sequence was collected from a woman aged 25 to 39 in good health and CMV-seropositive. The sequenced sample was PBMCs. Here the CDR3 reads CASSLAGKGYEQYF. For the CDR3, the DNA is TGTGCCAGCAGTTTAGCGGGGAAAGGTTACGAGCAGTACTTC.